This T cell receptor (beta chain) was observed in a study of blood T cell repertoires in COVID-19. From germline, CDR1 is SGHVS and CDR2 FNYEAQ. The CDR3 length is 15 residues. The J segment lost 6 bases and the V segment lost 4 bases, leaving 10 bases of the junction unmatched. Authors' processing steps: The assay estimated nucleated cells by amplifying reference gene primers. Some clones are missing from TCRdb's copy, which holds only in-frame ones; the method was immunoSEQ multiplex PCR. The V and J calls and the clone size are those of that table, but D and trimming were determined from the DNA. The table includes some 70,000 clones, about 90% detected once.

The receptor was derived from a man in his forties or fifties with COVID-19, enrolled during active disease. The chain couples TRBV7-6 to TRBJ2-5, with 8 bases matching TRBD2. Sequenced material: peripheral blood. CDR3 nucleotides: TGTGCCAGCAGCTCCACCCGGGGGGGCGGGAAGACCCAGTACTTC. It encodes CASSSTRGGGKTQYF. Full variable domain (rest looked up from reference TRBV7-6 and TRBJ2-5): GAGVSQSPRYKVTKRGQDVALRCDPISGHVSLYWYRQALGQGPEFLTYFNYEAQQDKSGLPNDRFSAERPEGSISTLTIQRTEQRDSAMYRCASSSTRGGGKTQYFGPGTRLLVL.